The 4 T cell receptor beta chains below were found in one sample sequenced in a study of blood T cell repertoires in COVID-19. Here immunoSEQ multiplex PCR was the method, and the copy in TCRdb shows in-frame clones only, minus some. The table records approximately 65,000 clones, approximately 83% of them present only once. The sample was peripheral blood. These receptors all stem from a man aged 35 to 55 with acute or convalescent COVID-19.

The chain recombines TRBV10-2 with TRBJ1-6; 9 bases are shared with TRBD1. The CDR3 totals 20 residues. With 5 bases clipped from V and 5 bases from J, the junction kept 19 bases outside the gene matches. Germline CDR1 WSHSY, CDR2 SAAADI. DNA of the CDR3: TGCGCCAGCAGTCGCCCTGCCGGGACAGGGCTCGAGCGGAATAATTCACCCCTCCACTTT. Residues: CASSRPAGTGLERNNSPLHF.

The CDR3 here is CASSLSARGAGYTF. The CDR3 region has the DNA TGTGCCAGCAGCTTGTCTGCCAGGGGGGCTGGCTACACCTTC. This rearrangement joins TRBV5-8 to TRBJ1-2; TRBD1 matches 7 bases. Trimming at V came to 1 base and at J to 7 bases, leaving 7 bases not matched to a gene. Germline V CDR1 and CDR2: SGHTS, YDEGEE. CDR3 length: 14 amino acids.

The chain links TRBV5-1 to TRBJ1-1; D is possibly TRBD1 (5 bases). The length of the CDR3 is 17 residues. V was shortened by 4 bases and J by 2 bases, with 21 bases between the two germline ends. CDR1 and CDR2 from the germline V gene are SGHRS and YFSETQ. The CDR3 is CASSDIRLGALNTEAFF. CDR3 DNA sequence: TGCGCCAGCAGCGACATCAGACTAGGGGCCCTCAACACTGAAGCTTTCTTT.

This clone was counted a single time. The chain combines TRBV25-1 with TRBJ2-2; 8 bases agree with TRBD2. The CDR3 has 14 residues. After removal of 3 bases from V and 4 bases from J, the junction contained 1 base not matched to a gene. Germline V gives CDR1 MGHDK, CDR2 SYGVNS. The CDR3 spells CASSDGTSTGELFF. The CDR3 DNA follows: TGTGCCAGCAGTGACGGGACTAGCACCGGGGAGCTGTTTTTT.